Included here is one T cell receptor (beta chain) sequence, with context. Its antigen is still unknown. The junction and the germline gene differ at one end; a read error may be behind it. The CDR3 covers 11 residues. Germline loops: CDR1 KGHSH, CDR2 LQKENI. Naive-designated CD8 cells lacked CD45RO, were positively enriched for CCR7, and omitted terminally differentiated effector memory CD45RA+ cells. These data are taken from a study of shared clonotypes between healthy human individuals. The protocol was immunoSEQ multiplex PCR, while the TCRdb copy is restricted to in-frame clones and leaves out a portion. Of millions of clones detected, approximately 94% appear once; the ten largest clones hold 1.1%. Points from the study as a whole: Among donors, sharing of clonotypes was expected to be affected by sequencing depth. Naive subsets generally had larger estimated richness than memory subsets.

The specimen was naive CD8+ T cells sorted from blood. This chain uses TRBV18 with TRBJ2-7; the D gene could be TRBD1 or TRBD2 (5 bases each). The TCR comes from a man aged 18 to 29 in good health. CDR3 in amino acids: CASSPTPGRNF. As DNA, the CDR3 is TGTGCCAGCTCACCTACCCCGGGACGGAACTTC.